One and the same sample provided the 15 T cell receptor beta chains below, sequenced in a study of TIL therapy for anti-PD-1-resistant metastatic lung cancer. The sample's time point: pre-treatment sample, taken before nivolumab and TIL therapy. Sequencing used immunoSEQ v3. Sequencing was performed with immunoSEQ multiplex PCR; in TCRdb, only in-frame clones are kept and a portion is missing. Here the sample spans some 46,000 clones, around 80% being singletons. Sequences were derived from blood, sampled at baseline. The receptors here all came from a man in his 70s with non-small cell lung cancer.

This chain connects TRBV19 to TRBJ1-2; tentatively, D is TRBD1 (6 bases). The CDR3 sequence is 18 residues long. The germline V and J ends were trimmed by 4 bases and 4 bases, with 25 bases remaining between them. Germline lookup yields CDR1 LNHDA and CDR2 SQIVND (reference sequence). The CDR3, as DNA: TGTGCCAGTAGTAAACCCGCGTCTCCGGGACAAGGGAGCTATGGCTACACCTTC. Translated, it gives CASSKPASPGQGSYGYTF. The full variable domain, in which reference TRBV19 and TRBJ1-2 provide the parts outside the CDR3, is DGGITQSPKYLFRKEGQNVTLSCEQNLNHDAMYWYRQDPGQGLRLIYYSQIVNDFQKGDIAEGYSVSREKKESFPLTVTSAQKNPTAFYLCASSKPASPGQGSYGYTFGSGTRLTVV.

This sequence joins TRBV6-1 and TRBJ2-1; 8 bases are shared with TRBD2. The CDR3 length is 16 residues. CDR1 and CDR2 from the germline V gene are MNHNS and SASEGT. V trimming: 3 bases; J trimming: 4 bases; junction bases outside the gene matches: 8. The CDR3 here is CASSDPGTRNYNEQFF. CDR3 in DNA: TGTGCCAGCAGTGATCCCGGGACTAGGAATTACAATGAGCAGTTCTTC.

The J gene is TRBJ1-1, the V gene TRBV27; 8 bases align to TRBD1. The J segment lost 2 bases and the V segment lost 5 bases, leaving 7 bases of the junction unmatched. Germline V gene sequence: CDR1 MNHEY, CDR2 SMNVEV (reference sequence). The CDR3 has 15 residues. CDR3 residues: CASSPRTGRNTEAFF. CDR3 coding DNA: TGTGCCAGCAGTCCTAGGACAGGGAGAAACACTGAAGCTTTCTTT.

This CDR3 reads CATSREGEGRNTIYF. As DNA, the CDR3 is TGTGCCACCAGCAGAGAGGGCGAGGGACGAAACACCATATATTTT. The rearrangement links TRBV15 to TRBJ1-3; D possibly corresponds to TRBD1 (5 bases). Trimming stripped 0 bases from V and 5 bases from J, with 11 bases between. Germline values: CDR1 LNHNV, CDR2 YYDKDF (reference sequence). This CDR3 has 15 residues.

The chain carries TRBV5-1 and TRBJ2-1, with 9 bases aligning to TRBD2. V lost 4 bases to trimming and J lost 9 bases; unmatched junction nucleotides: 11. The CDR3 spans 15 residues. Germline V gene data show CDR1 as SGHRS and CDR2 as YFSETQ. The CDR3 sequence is CASSLTSGSEGEQFF. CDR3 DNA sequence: TGCGCCAGCAGCCTTACTAGCGGGTCGGAGGGTGAGCAGTTCTTC.

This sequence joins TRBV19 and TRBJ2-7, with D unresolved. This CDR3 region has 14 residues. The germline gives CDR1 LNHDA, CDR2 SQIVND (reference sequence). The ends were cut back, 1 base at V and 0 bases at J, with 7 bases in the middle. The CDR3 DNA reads TGTGCCAGTAGTATAGGTGGAAACTCCTACGAGCAGTACTTC. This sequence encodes CASSIGGNSYEQYF. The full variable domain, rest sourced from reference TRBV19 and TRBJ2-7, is DGGITQSPKYLFRKEGQNVTLSCEQNLNHDAMYWYRQDPGQGLRLIYYSQIVNDFQKGDIAEGYSVSREKKESFPLTVTSAQKNPTAFYLCASSIGGNSYEQYFGPGTRLTVT.

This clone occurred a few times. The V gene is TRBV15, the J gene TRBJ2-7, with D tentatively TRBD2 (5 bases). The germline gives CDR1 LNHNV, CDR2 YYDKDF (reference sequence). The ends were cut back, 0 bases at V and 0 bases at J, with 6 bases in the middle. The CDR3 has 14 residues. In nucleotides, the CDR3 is TGTGCCACCAGCAGAGAGGAGGTCTCCTACGAGCAGTACTTC. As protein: CATSREEVSYEQYF.

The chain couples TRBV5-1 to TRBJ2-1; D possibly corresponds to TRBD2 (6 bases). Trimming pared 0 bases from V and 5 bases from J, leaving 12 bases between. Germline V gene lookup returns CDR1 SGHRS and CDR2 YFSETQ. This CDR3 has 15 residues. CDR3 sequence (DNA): TGCGCCAGCAGCTTGGGAGACGGGAGTGACAATGAGCAGTTCTTC. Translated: CASSLGDGSDNEQFF.

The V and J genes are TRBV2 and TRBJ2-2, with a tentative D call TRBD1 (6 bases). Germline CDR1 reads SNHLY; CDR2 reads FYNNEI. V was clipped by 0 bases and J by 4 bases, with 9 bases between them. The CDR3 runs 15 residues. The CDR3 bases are TGTGCCAGCAGTGAAGCCCTAGGGGGCACCGGGGAGCTGTTTTTT. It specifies CASSEALGGTGELFF.

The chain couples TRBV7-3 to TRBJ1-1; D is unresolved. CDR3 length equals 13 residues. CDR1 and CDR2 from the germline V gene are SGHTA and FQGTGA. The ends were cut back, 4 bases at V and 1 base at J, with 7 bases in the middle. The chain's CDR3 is CASSSTGNTEAFF. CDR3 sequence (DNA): TGTGCCAGCAGCTCGACGGGGAACACTGAAGCTTTCTTT.

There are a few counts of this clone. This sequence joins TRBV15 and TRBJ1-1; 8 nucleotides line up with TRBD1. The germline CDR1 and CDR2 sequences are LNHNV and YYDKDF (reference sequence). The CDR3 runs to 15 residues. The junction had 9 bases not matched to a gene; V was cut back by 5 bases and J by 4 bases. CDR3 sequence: CATSGGNRGSTEAFF. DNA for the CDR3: TGTGCCACCAGCGGGGGCAACAGGGGGTCCACTGAAGCTTTCTTT.

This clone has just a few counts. The CDR3 reads CASSPGGLAGGEQFF. Written as DNA, the CDR3 is TGTGCCAGCAGCCCCGGGGGGCTGGCGGGAGGTGAGCAGTTCTTC. V gene TRBV5-4 combines with J gene TRBJ2-1, with TRBD2 identical over 8 bases. Trimming cost V 4 bases and J 9 bases; bases outside gene matches: 12. Per germline, CDR1 SGHNT and CDR2 YYREEE (reference sequence). The CDR3 length is 15 residues.

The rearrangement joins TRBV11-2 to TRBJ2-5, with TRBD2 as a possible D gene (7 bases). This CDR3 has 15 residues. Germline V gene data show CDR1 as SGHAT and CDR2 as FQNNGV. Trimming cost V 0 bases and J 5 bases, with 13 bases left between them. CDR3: CASSLDGRGGETQYF. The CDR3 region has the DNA TGTGCCAGCAGCTTAGATGGCAGGGGAGGGGAGACCCAGTACTTC.

The CDR3 bases are TGTGCCAGCAGCTTTGGAGGGCAAGGGGGCGAGCAGTACTTC. It yields the protein CASSFGGQGGEQYF. The chain links TRBV7-2 to TRBJ2-7; either TRBD1 or TRBD2 may fit D (6 bases each). V was pared by 3 bases and J by 6 bases, with 15 bases between. CDR3 size: 14 residues. The germline V gene has CDR1 SGHTA and CDR2 FQGNSA.

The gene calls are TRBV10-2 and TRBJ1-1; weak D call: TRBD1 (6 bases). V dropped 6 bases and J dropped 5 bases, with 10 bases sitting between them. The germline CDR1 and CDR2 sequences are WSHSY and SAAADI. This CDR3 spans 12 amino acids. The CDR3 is CASRDSSTEAFF. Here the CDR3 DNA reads TGCGCCAGCAGGGACAGTTCGACTGAAGCTTTCTTT.